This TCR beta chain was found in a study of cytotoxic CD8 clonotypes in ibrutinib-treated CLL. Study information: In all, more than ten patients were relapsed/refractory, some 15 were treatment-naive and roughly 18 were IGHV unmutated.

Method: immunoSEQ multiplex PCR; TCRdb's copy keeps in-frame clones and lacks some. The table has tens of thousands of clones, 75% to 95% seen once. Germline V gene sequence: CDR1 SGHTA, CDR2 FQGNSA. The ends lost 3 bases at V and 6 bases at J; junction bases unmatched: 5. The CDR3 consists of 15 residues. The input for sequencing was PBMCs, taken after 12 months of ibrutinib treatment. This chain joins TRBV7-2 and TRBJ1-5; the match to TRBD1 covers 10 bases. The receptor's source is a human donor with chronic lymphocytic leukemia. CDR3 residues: CASSFHRDRGQPQHF. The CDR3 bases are TGTGCCAGCAGCTTTCACCGGGACAGGGGTCAGCCCCAGCATTTT.